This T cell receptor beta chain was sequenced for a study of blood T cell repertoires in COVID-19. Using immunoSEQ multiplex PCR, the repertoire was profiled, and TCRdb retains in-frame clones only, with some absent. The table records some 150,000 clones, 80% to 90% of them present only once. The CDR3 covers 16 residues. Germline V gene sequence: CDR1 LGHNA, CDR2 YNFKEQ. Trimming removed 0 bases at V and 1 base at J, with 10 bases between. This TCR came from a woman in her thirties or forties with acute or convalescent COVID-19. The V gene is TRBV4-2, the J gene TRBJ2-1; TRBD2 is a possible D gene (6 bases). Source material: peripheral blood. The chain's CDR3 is CASSQDGGGSYNEQFF. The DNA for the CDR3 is TGTGCCAGCAGCCAAGATGGTGGGGGGTCCTACAATGAGCAGTTCTTC.